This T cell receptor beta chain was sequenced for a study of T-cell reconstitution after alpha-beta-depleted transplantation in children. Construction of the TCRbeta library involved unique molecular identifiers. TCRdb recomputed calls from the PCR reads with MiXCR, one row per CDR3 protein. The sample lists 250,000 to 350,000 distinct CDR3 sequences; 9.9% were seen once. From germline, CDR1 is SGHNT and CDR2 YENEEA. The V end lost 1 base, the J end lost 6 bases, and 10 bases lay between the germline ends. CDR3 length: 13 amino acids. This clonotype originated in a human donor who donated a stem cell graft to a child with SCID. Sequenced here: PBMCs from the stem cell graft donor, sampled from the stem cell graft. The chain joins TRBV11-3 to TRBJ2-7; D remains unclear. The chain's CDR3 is CASSLGQQREQYF. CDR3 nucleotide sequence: TGTGCCAGCAGCTTAGGCCAACAGCGCGAGCAGTACTTC.